The rows below give T cell receptor beta chains drawn from one sample of a study of T cell responses to AZD1222 COVID-19 vaccine. Generated by immunoSEQ multiplex PCR, the TCRdb table keeps only in-frame clones and is missing some. The profile shows under 150,000 clones, roughly 90% of them singletons. The sequenced sample was peripheral blood, obtained on day 0 of AZD1222 vaccination. Receptors were obtained from an adult in good health. The CDR3 runs from the conserved cysteine through the conserved F or W. Where a row states a size, it is once, few, many or the class of an expanded clone; other rows omit it.

TRBV7-8	TRBJ2-7	once	CASSLVEFRGVRSYEQYF
TRBV12-3/TRBV12-4	TRBJ1-3	.	CASSVSSGNTIYF
TRBV6-1	TRBJ1-2	once	CASSERTPPYGYTF
TRBV12-3/TRBV12-4	TRBJ1-2	once	CASSLGTGGGYTF
TRBV5-1	TRBJ2-1	.	CACSGYNEQFF
TRBV2	TRBJ1-6	.	CASGGDSNSPLHF
TRBV4-2	TRBJ1-1	.	CASSQDIQWGDTEAFF
TRBV4-1	TRBJ2-5	.	CASSQNAASGTGTQYF
TRBV18	TRBJ1-3	.	CASSPLPGTSSGNTIYF
TRBV4-2	TRBJ1-2	.	CASSQELAGDKRYYGYTF
TRBV28	TRBJ2-1	once	CASSPLSRPYNEQFF
TRBV19	TRBJ1-5	.	CASSSSRGYQPQHF
TRBV28	TRBJ1-2	.	CASSFKTGKSYGYTF
TRBV2	TRBJ1-2	.	CASSPQAGGYTF
TRBV18	TRBJ1-1	once	CASSLGYLGWDRDTEAFF
TRBV6-5	TRBJ2-7	.	CASRPERRGSYEQYF
TRBV14	TRBJ1-1	.	CASSQVQSEAFF
TRBV2	TRBJ1-2	.	CASSRDSQAEGGYTF
TRBV28	TRBJ1-6	few	CASSLETGGGSPLHF
TRBV24-1	TRBJ1-5	.	CATSEGGAHYQPQHF
TRBV24-1	TRBJ1-2	.	CATSEFGPPSRYTF
TRBV7-8	TRBJ2-7	.	CASSPDRDRDSYEQYF
TRBV6-5	TRBJ1-4	.	CASSMGQRNNEKLFF
TRBV27	TRBJ1-1	.	CASSYFITAEAFF
TRBV7-3	TRBJ1-1	.	CASSLTNGGTEAFF
TRBV6-5	TRBJ1-5	once	CASSYEGANQPQHF
TRBV5-6	TRBJ1-1	.	CASSLGAGTEAFF